This T cell receptor beta chain was captured in a study of blood T cell repertoires in COVID-19 (dated by TCRdb to 2020 to 2021). Some background on the complete study: Samples covering the acute and convalescent phases of COVID-19 were provided by collaborators in the United States, Italy and Spain. The material from the prospective study consisted of cDNA or gDNA derived from T cells, B-cell-depleted T cells, or PBMCs. Subjects who had been exposed to COVID-19, were actively infected with it, or had recovered from it provided the deeply sampled blood TCRbeta repertoires that made up the dataset. HLA class I and class II types, where available, came from metadata supplied by the sample provider rather than from assay-based typing. Sample metadata almost always included a de-identified subject ID, COVID-19 status, age in years and sex. Samples were obtained from the ongoing ImmuneRACE study (first 160 participants) and from about 1,300 subjects provided by 6 global collaborators. The repertoires were made available in a free public database intended to serve as a resource for research on the immune response to SARS-CoV-2. Summary of the overall study and its limitations: The amount of clinical and demographic metadata varied by source and participant and was provided uncurated.

Whole blood was collected in K2EDTA tubes by collaborating institutions according to the institutions' own protocols. For TCRbeta analysis, collaborators shipped samples in one of three forms: frozen whole blood, isolated PBMCs, or DNA extracted from either of those sample types. Concerning this clone: The antigen it binds to is not known. No quality values exist for individual bases; no much larger clone is one base distant. The sample has other DNA sequences that encode this CDR3 too.

TCRbeta CDR3 regions were amplified from genomic DNA by means of the immunoSEQ Assay, a bias-controlled multiplex PCR. For the original study's pipeline: Nucleated cell counts per sample were estimated from amplification of reference gene primers within the assay. To quantify the absolute abundance of each unique TCRbeta CDR3 rearrangement, sequence reads were collapsed and filtered. For each sample, productive Simpson clonality was calculated by taking the square root of Simpson's diversity index across productive rearrangements. TCRdb provides this immuneACCESS table in a form limited to in-frame rearrangements. Some clones are lacking; in checked studies, under half of them reflect an unresolved V gene, and why the rest are absent is not known. The V and J calls and clone size were taken over from that table, and D and trimming were inferred from the DNA. Recorded for this sample are about 200,000 clones; roughly 84% of them occurred a single time. The ten largest clones capture approximately 5% of the sample.

CDR3 length: 14 amino acids, cysteine to phenylalanine. Left in the record is the CDR3 DNA by itself, 42 bases read in frame from the first base. From a lookup of the germline V gene, CDR1 and CDR2 are ENHRY and SYGVKD. From V the trimming removes 2 bases and from J it removes 6 bases, while the gene matches leave 3 bases of the junction unaccounted for. This receptor was taken from a woman aged 80 or over with acute or convalescent COVID-19. The chain links TRBV10-3 with TRBJ2-7; TRBD1 fits 11 bases in the junction. Specimen: peripheral blood. The CDR3 loop reads CAISEGQGASEQYF. In nucleotide form, the sequence is TGTGCCATCAGTGAGGGACAGGGGGCGAGCGAGCAGTACTTC.